In this sample, the clone carrying this T cell receptor beta chain turned up a few times. Per the original methods: Nucleated cell counts were estimated from reference gene primer amplification. TCRdb's table, derived via immunoSEQ multiplex PCR, lists solely in-frame clones and lacks some. V, J and clone size reflect that table, while D and trimming were determined from the DNA. In the table there are about 200,000 clones, more than 70% of which are singletons. The data belong to a study of blood T cell repertoires in COVID-19. The wider study: Material from acute and convalescent COVID-19 was sourced from the United States, Italy and Spain. The analysed material was cDNA or gDNA that came from T cells, B-cell-depleted T cells, or PBMCs.

Unmatched junction bases numbered 12, after V lost 1 base and J lost 6 bases. The CDR3 is 18 amino acids. Germline V gene data show CDR1 as SGHRS and CDR2 as YFSETQ. The chain combines TRBV5-1 with TRBJ2-7, with 14 bases aligning to TRBD2. The receptor's source is a man aged 18 to 35 with active or convalescent COVID-19. Sequenced material: peripheral blood. Written as DNA, the CDR3 is TGCGCCAGCAGCTTGCTTACCGGGACTAGCGGGAGAAACGGCGAGCAGTACTTC. Protein: CASSLLTGTSGRNGEQYF.